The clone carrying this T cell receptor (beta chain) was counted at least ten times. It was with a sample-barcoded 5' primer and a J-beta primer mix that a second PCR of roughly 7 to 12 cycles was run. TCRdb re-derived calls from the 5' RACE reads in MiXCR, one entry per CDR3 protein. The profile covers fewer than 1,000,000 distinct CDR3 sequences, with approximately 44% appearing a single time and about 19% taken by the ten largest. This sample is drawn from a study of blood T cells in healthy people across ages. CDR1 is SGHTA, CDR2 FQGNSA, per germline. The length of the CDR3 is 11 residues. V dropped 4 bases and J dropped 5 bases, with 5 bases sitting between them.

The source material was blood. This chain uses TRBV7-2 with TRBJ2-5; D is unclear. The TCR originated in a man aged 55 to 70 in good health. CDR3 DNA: TGTGCCAGCAGCTACGGGGAGACCCAGTACTTC. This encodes CASSYGETQYF.